This T cell receptor beta chain emerged from a study of cytomegalovirus exposure and HLA in healthy donors. Study-level points and caveats: A classifier reportedly called cytomegalovirus status with high sensitivity and specificity. It was confirmed in vitro that a few of the CMV-associated chains were specific for CMV antigens.

Notes on this clone: Its antigen is as yet unknown.

The CDR3 totals 13 residues. V was pared by 5 bases and J by 2 bases, with 2 bases of the junction left unmatched. Looked up from germline, CDR1 is MNHEY and CDR2 is SVGAGI. TCRdb keeps only in-frame clones here, not all; method: immunoSEQ multiplex PCR. This table holds about 88,000 clones, roughly 83% found once. This chain uses TRBV6-5 with TRBJ1-2; TRBD1 aligns across 7 bases. Sequencing used PBMCs. This clonotype was obtained from a woman between 18 and 30 years old in good health and CMV-seropositive. DNA for the CDR3: TGTGCCAGCAGTACAGGGGTCAACTATGGCTACACCTTC. It is translated as CASSTGVNYGYTF.